This TCR beta chain was observed in a study of blood T cell repertoires in COVID-19. Study in general: Donors in the United States, Italy and Spain gave samples during acute or convalescent COVID-19. The analysed material was cDNA or gDNA that came from T cells, B-cell-depleted T cells, or PBMCs.

The method was immunoSEQ multiplex PCR; TCRdb's version includes in-frame clones alone and lacks a portion of them. In the table there are about 240,000 clones, 87% of which are singletons. Source material: peripheral blood. The origin of this receptor is a man between 60 and 75 years old who had recovered from COVID-19.

CDR3 amino acids: CASSGAPSTGELFF. DNA of the CDR3: TGTGCCAGCAGCGGAGCCCCCTCCACCGGGGAGCTGTTTTTT. V usage is TRBV9 and J usage is TRBJ2-2; D not resolved. The CDR3 runs 14 residues. V lost 3 bases to trimming and J lost 4 bases, with 10 bases between them. Germline V lookup: CDR1 SGDLS, CDR2 YYNGEE. Based on the CDR3 plus reference TRBV9 and TRBJ2-2, the full variable domain is DSGVTQTPKHLITATGQRVTLRCSPRSGDLSVYWYQQSLDQGLQFLIQYYNGEERAKGNILERFSAQQFPDLHSELNLSSLELGDSALYFCASSGAPSTGELFFGEGSRLTVL.